This T cell receptor (beta chain) was observed in a study of human T cells and chemical hapten exposure. Study-wide results and caveats: After DPC sensitization, TCRs above 1 in 1000 frequency showed no change.

The CDR3 covers 13 residues. With 0 bases removed from V and 1 base from J, the gap between germline ends came to 3 bases. From germline, CDR1 is SGDLS and CDR2 YYNGEE. Time point defined: healthy volunteer bleed at 6 weeks. Unfractionated whole blood yielded total RNA. This clonotype was recorded at least ten times. Its antigen is unidentified. TCRdb itself ran the RACE reads through MiXCR, one entry per CDR3 protein. The profile shows fewer than 50,000 distinct CDR3 sequences, around 3.6% of them singletons. J is TRBJ2-3 and V is TRBV9, with no clear D. The source of this sequence is a human donor in good health. Some clones in this sample may be carry-over from other donors' samples. Sequences were obtained from whole blood. The CDR3 bases are TGTGCCAGCAGCGTAGGGGGCACAGATACGCAGTATTTT. Translation gives CASSVGGTDTQYF. Looking up the rest from reference TRBV9 and TRBJ2-3 gives the full variable domain: DSGVTQTPKHLITATGQRVTLRCSPRSGDLSVYWYQQSLDQGLQFLIQYYNGEERAKGNILERFSAQQFPDLHSELNLSSLELGDSALYFCASSVGGTDTQYFGPGTRLTVL.